Sequencing of this T cell receptor (beta chain) was carried out in a study of early T cells in non-severe SARS-CoV-2 infection. Overall study findings and caveats: Clonotype matching in VDJdb favored anti-spike CD8 responses and did not capture private and CD4 specificities.

With regard to this clonotype: What it binds is not known.

In TCRdb, the 5' RACE reads were re-called with MiXCR into one record per CDR3 protein. The profile shows roughly 99,000 distinct CDR3 sequences, around 10% of them singletons. V gave up 1 base and J gave up 10 bases; unmatched junction bases: 5. CDR3 length: 15 amino acids. The germline CDR1 and CDR2 sequences are LNHNV and YYDKDF (reference sequence). The chain carries TRBV15 and TRBJ2-1; 12 nucleotides align to TRBD2. This TCR was recovered from an adult who was a healthcare worker with PCR-confirmed SARS-CoV-2 infection or an uninfected control (not recorded which). Sequencing used whole blood. For the CDR3, the DNA is TGTGCCACCAGCAGAGCTAGCGGGAGGGTTGGGGAGCAGTTCTTC. It translates to CATSRASGRVGEQFF.